This TCR beta chain is from a study of blood T cell repertoires in COVID-19 (dated by TCRdb to about 2020). In the study overall: Collaborator samples came from the United States, Italy and Spain and covered acute and convalescent phases of COVID-19. The samples were drawn from the first 160 participants of the ongoing ImmuneRACE study and from under 1,500 subjects provided by 6 global collaborators. The sample metadata nearly always contained a de-identified subject ID, COVID-19 status, age in years and sex. Subjects who had been exposed to COVID-19, were actively infected with it, or had recovered from it provided the deeply sampled blood TCRbeta repertoires that made up the dataset. The repertoires were released in a freely available public database intended as a resource for research on the immune response to SARS-CoV-2. The prospective study material was composed of cDNA or gDNA derived from T cells, B-cell-depleted T cells, or PBMCs. Where available, HLA class I and class II types were taken from metadata supplied by the sample provider and were not determined by assay-based typing.

Whole blood was collected in K2EDTA tubes by collaborating institutions according to the institutions' own protocols. For TCRbeta analysis, collaborators shipped samples as frozen whole blood, isolated PBMCs, or DNA extracted from either of those sample types. The immunoSEQ Assay, a bias-controlled multiplex PCR, was used to amplify TCRbeta CDR3 regions from genomic DNA. From the authors' description of their analysis: The number of nucleated cells in each sample was estimated from the amplification of reference gene primers within the assay. Sequence reads were collapsed and filtered to measure the absolute abundance of every unique TCRbeta CDR3 rearrangement. For each sample, productive Simpson clonality was calculated by taking the square root of Simpson's diversity index across productive rearrangements. TCRdb took over this immuneACCESS table, retaining in-frame rearrangements with V and J assigned. Such tables are incomplete; in checked studies, under half of the missing clones stem from an unresolved V gene, and the remainder is unexplained. From that table come the V and J calls and clone size; the DNA was used to work out D and trimming. The sample has some 85,000 clones on record, approximately 90% of them singletons. The ten largest make up roughly 8.7% of the sample.

The study at large found these results: The quantity of clinical and demographic metadata differed by source and by participant and was supplied without curation.

Worth noting for this clone: Its antigen remains undetermined. Base quality data are lacking; no much larger clone is found one base away.

The TCR sequence derives from a man aged 45-60 years with acute or convalescent COVID-19. Sequencing used peripheral blood.

The DNA sequence is TGTGCCACCAGTGATCCTCCAGCTGAAGCTTTCTTT. Protein translation: CATSDPPAEAFF. The V and J genes are TRBV24-1 and TRBJ1-1; the D gene identity is not certain. As encoded in the germline V gene, CDR1 is KGHDR while CDR2 is SFDVKD. Spanning cysteine to phenylalanine, the CDR3 consists of 12 amino acids. The read is trimmed to its CDR3 DNA, 36 bases read in frame from base 1. At the junction V is shortened by 3 bases and J by 6 bases, with 7 bases in between.